The source of this T cell receptor beta chain is a study of cytomegalovirus exposure and HLA in healthy donors. The PCR made use of 60 Vbeta and 13 Jbeta primers. Repertoires were generated with immunoSEQ multiplex PCR, while TCRdb's copy carries only in-frame clones and drops some. The profile shows some 200,000 clones, about three quarters of them singletons. Trimming cost V 3 bases and J 6 bases; bases outside gene matches: 16. The CDR3 has 20 residues. In germline, CDR1 is PRHDT, CDR2 FYEKMQ (reference sequence). The receptor comes from a man aged 40-50 years in good health and CMV-seronegative. Source material: PBMCs. This chain links TRBV13 with TRBJ2-2, with 13 bases lining up with TRBD2. The CDR3: CASSFPLRLAGGIDPGELFF. The CDR3 nucleotides read TGTGCCAGCAGCTTTCCTCTTAGACTAGCGGGAGGAATTGATCCCGGGGAGCTGTTTTTT.